This entry concerns a single TCR beta chain. No cognate antigen has been identified for it. Base qualities are not at hand, and no much larger clone is one base apart. Using the deep immunoSEQ assay, TCR CDR3 regions were amplified from genomic DNA by multiplex PCR. Extracted genomic DNA from each cell subset was distributed evenly across all wells of several immunoSEQ 96-well plates, and each plate was treated as a replicate. For sorted subsets, each replicate PCR was loaded with about 0.2 ug genomic DNA, equivalent to 25,000 to 30,000 T cell genomes. Purified libraries were quantified with a Qubit 3.0 fluorometer, sized on a Bioanalyzer 2100, and re-quantified with the KAPA Library Quantification kit. A separate single-read 150-cycle Illumina NextSeq 550 flow cell was used to sequence each immunoSEQ 96-well plate. The original pipeline was this. The immunoSEQ output contained only junctional sequences without quality scores, so filtering could not match that applied to full-length reads. To assign V/J genes and CDR3, sequences were annotated using PyIR, a Python wrapper for IgBLAST v1.9, with IMGT germline references. Reads with weak V/J assignments (E-value above 1e-6), missing CDR3, stop codons, out-of-frame junctions, or ambiguous translated residues were removed. A V3J clonotype was defined by an identical inferred V gene, J gene, and CDR3 amino acid sequence. Percentage overlap between repertoires was computed as shared unique clonotypes divided by the size of the smaller repertoire. Three approaches were used to assess repertoire richness: RTK rarefaction, the Chao1 estimator, and Recon v2.1 estimates of unobserved clonotypes. For all TCRbeta clonotypes obtained by the gDNA method from a few donors, generation probabilities were computed with OLGA. This is the immuneACCESS table as TCRdb keeps it, with only in-frame sequences that have V and J called. A part of the clones is gone; compared with another copy, unresolved V genes explain less than half, and the rest is unexplained. V, J and clone size are those of that table, while D and trimming were read from the DNA. The sample table holds nearly 1 million clones, of which about 80% were seen once. The ten largest make up roughly 1.5% of the sample.

CDR1 and CDR2, looked up from the germline V gene, are MDHEN and SYDVKM. The junction shows trimming of 6 bases on V and 2 bases on J, plus 10 bases between the germline ends. The CDR3 holds 13 amino acids from the cysteine to the phenylalanine. Of the read, only the CDR3 DNA is kept; its 39 bases are in frame from base 1. Healthy HIV-negative adults with no recently reported acute infections or vaccinations were included as donors. Only Caucasian adults living in Nashville, Tennessee, USA were represented among the donors. Magnetic negative selection was used to enrich CD4+ T cells, after which naive cells were positively selected on CD45RA and the negative fraction became the memory subset. After blood collection by leukapheresis, PBMCs were isolated using Ficoll-Histopaque density gradient centrifugation and then cryopreserved in the vapor phase of liquid nitrogen. Analytical flow cytometry was used to check the purity and quantity of every magnetically sorted T cell population. From each sorted fraction, genomic DNA was isolated and quantified by UV absorbance on a Nanodrop 2000c.

This sample was taken from a study of shared clonotypes between healthy human individuals (dated by TCRdb to the early 2020s). Background on the whole study: The cohort included three men and a couple of women between 18 and 49 years of age. For each donor, CD4 naive and CD4 memory were each given three plates, CD8 naive was given two plates, and CD8 memory was given one plate. To estimate repertoire size and how much clonotype sharing occurs between individuals, the study deeply sequenced the blood TCR repertoires of roughly 5 healthy adults. To increase sequencing depth and limit assay-specific biases, TCR repertoire library preparation and sequencing were carried out by different laboratories using diverse techniques. Between about 0.94 and 8.9 billion PBMCs per donor were obtained by leukapheresis. The investigation overall reported the following: Higher generation probabilities were observed for clonotypes shared by all four sorted-subset donors than for non-shared clonotypes. Even with the large sequencing depth, rarefaction of the sorted-subset datasets indicated that sequencing was incomplete. Based on pairwise subsampling, the degree of clonotype sharing among donors was expected to be affected by sequencing depth. Sampling was limited to blood, and TCR repertoires in tissue likely differ from TCR repertoires in blood. When a handful of donors were compared, the shared fraction of clonotypes was approximately 5% for naive CD4, approximately 3.3% for naive CD8, 2.3% for memory CD4, and 0.3% to 0.5% for memory CD8. The small number of donors limited the genetic and exposure-history diversity represented. Estimated clonotype richness was generally larger for naive than for memory subsets.

This sequence was found in a man between 18 and 35 years old in good health. The rearrangement combines TRBV28 with TRBJ1-2, with no confident D gene call. Sequencing was performed on memory CD4+ T cells sorted from blood. The sample's cell subset or site label is to be understood as: CD45RA-negative fraction. The CDR3 region has the sequence CASRTPRNYGYTF. Here is the DNA: TGTGCCAGCAGGACACCAAGGAACTATGGCTACACCTTC.